This entry lists 12 T cell receptor beta chains sequenced from one sample in a study of T-cell reconstitution after alpha-beta-depleted transplantation in children. A TCRbeta library incorporating unique molecular identifiers was prepared. TCRdb re-analysed the PCR reads in MiXCR, keeping a single row per CDR3 protein. The top ten hold approximately 11% of the sample, which has some 290,000 distinct CDR3 sequences, over 20% seen once. The input for sequencing was PBMCs, mostly from graft donor cells, taken 180 days after TCRalphabeta/CD19-depleted stem cell transplant. Receptor source: a male patient between 5 and 17 years old who had a stem cell transplant for acute lymphoblastic leukemia, so the T cells may come from the graft donor.

This sequence joins TRBV2 and TRBJ2-2; D may be TRBD2 (5 bases). Germline CDR1 is SNHLY and CDR2 is FYNNEI. CDR3 size: 13 residues. V dropped 10 bases and J dropped 3 bases, with 12 bases sitting between them. CDR3 residues: CANLMRDTGELFF. CDR3 coding DNA: TGTGCCAACCTTATGAGGGACACCGGGGAGCTGTTTTTT. Drawing the rest from reference TRBV2 and TRBJ2-2, the complete variable domain is EPEVTQTPSHQVTQMGQEVILRCVPISNHLYFYWYRQILGQKVEFLVSFYNNEISEKSEIFDDQFSVERPDGSNFTLKIRSTKLEDSAMYFCANLMRDTGELFFGEGSRLTVL.

This clonotype occurred a few times. The chain employs TRBV18 and TRBJ2-7; maybe TRBD2 (7 bases). Germline CDR1 KGHSH, CDR2 LQKENI. CDR3 length equals 13 residues. V was pared by 3 bases and J by 6 bases, with 12 bases between. The CDR3 DNA reads TGTGCCAGCTCACCCCAGGGAGGGGGCGAGCAGTACTTC. Its protein product is CASSPQGGGEQYF.

The CDR3 DNA reads as TGTGCCAGCAGCGATCTAGCGGGAGGCTACAATGAGCAGTTCTTC. It specifies CASSDLAGGYNEQFF. The chain is built from TRBV9 and TRBJ2-1, with 11 positions matching TRBD2. Trimming removed 3 bases from V and 3 bases from J; junction bases left unmatched: 2. The germline V gene has CDR1 SGDLS and CDR2 YYNGEE. The CDR3 runs 15 residues. Complete variable domain (other parts from reference TRBV9 and TRBJ2-1): DSGVTQTPKHLITATGQRVTLRCSPRSGDLSVYWYQQSLDQGLQFLIQYYNGEERAKGNILERFSAQQFPDLHSELNLSSLELGDSALYFCASSDLAGGYNEQFFGPGTRLTVL.

Of note for this clonotype: The junction departs from the called germline gene at one end, perhaps through a read error. V and J are TRBV7-6 and TRBJ1-1; TRBD1 aligns across 7 bases. This CDR3 has 15 residues. Germline-derived CDR1 and CDR2 are SGHVS and FNYEAQ. For the CDR3, the DNA is TGTGCCAGCAGCTTGACAGGGTTGTGGGCAGGGGAAGTTTTCTTT. This encodes CASSLTGLWAGEVFF.

In this sample, this clonotype turned up a few times. The chain couples TRBV5-6 to TRBJ2-1, with a weak D call TRBD2 (6 bases). V lost 0 bases, J lost 3 bases, and 10 bases lay in between. CDR1 SGHDT and CDR2 YYEEEE come from the germline V gene. The CDR3 totals 15 residues. CDR3 sequence: CASSLVVAVYNEQFF. The CDR3 bases are TGTGCCAGCAGCTTGGTAGTAGCGGTCTACAATGAGCAGTTCTTC. The variable domain in full, completed from reference TRBV5-6 and TRBJ2-1, reads DAGVTQSPTHLIKTRGQQVTLRCSPKSGHDTVSWYQQALGQGPQFIFQYYEEEERQRGNFPDRFSGHQFPNYSSELNVNALLLGDSALYLCASSLVVAVYNEQFFGPGTRLTVL.

This sequence joins TRBV7-8 and TRBJ2-7; D is perhaps TRBD2 (5 bases). The V gene's germline CDR1 is SGHVS and CDR2 FQNEAQ. The CDR3 is made up of 16 amino acids. Trimming took 0 bases from V and 4 from J, leaving 16 bases between them. For the CDR3, the DNA is TGTGCCAGCAGCTTAGCGACCCGACGGGGTCAGTACGAGCAGTACTTC. This codes for CASSLATRRGQYEQYF.

Only a few counts were recorded for this clonotype. J is TRBJ1-2 and V is TRBV9; possible D gene TRBD1, 6 bases. This CDR3 is built from 16 residues. Trimming cost V 2 bases and J 6 bases, with 20 bases left between them. Germline CDR1 SGDLS, CDR2 YYNGEE. The CDR3 bases are TGTGCCAGCAGCGTCCGGAGGGGGGTAGGGTGGGATGGCTACACCTTC. It codes for CASSVRRGVGWDGYTF.

This clonotype was detected a few times. CDR3 bases: TGTGCCAGCAGCCCTCGCAGGGGGGGAACTGAAGCTTTCTTT. Encoded protein: CASSPRRGGTEAFF. V usage is TRBV7-9 and J usage is TRBJ1-1; TRBD1 matches at 7 bases. This CDR3 spans 14 amino acids. Germline V gene data show CDR1 as SEHNR and CDR2 as FQNEAQ (reference sequence). Unmatched junction bases numbered 8, after V lost 5 bases and J lost 5 bases.

The chain recombines TRBV12-3 or TRBV12-4 with TRBJ2-1; 9 nucleotides line up with TRBD2. The CDR3 contains 14 residues. The junction had 8 bases not matched to a gene; V was cut back by 6 bases and J by 8 bases. CDR3 residues: CASRPAGGGDEQFF. CDR3 bases: TGTGCCAGCAGGCCAGCGGGAGGCGGGGATGAGCAGTTCTTC.

This clonotype was detected a few times. The chain combines TRBV4-1 with TRBJ2-7; 8 nucleotides match TRBD2. Trimming cost V 4 bases and J 6 bases; bases outside gene matches: 8. Germline CDR1 is MGHRA and CDR2 is YSYEKL. The CDR3 is 14 residues long. For the CDR3, the DNA is TGCGCCAGCAGCCTTCGGGGGGGAGAAGGCGAGCAGTACTTC. Translating gives CASSLRGGEGEQYF.

The chain has TRBV7-3 and TRBJ1-1, with 7 bases lining up with TRBD1. Germline CDR1 reads SGHTA; CDR2 reads FQGTGA. The V gene end was trimmed by 4 bases and the J gene end by 2 bases; junction bases not matched to a gene: 7. The CDR3 runs to 15 residues. CDR3 protein: CASSYLGGSNTEAFF. In DNA, the CDR3 is TGTGCCAGCAGCTATTTAGGGGGCTCTAACACTGAAGCTTTCTTT.

In this sample, this clonotype turned up a few times. The chain recombines TRBV20-1 with TRBJ1-3; tentative D call: TRBD1 (5 bases). Trimming removed 8 bases from V and 2 bases from J, with 13 bases in between. The CDR3 runs to 13 residues. Germline V gives CDR1 DFQATT, CDR2 SNEGSKA (reference sequence). In DNA, the CDR3 is TGCAGTACCAAAGGCAGGGCTGGAAACACCATATATTTT. Its translation is CSTKGRAGNTIYF.